This entry lists 21 T cell receptor beta chains sequenced from one sample in a study of blood T cell repertoires in COVID-19 (dated by TCRdb to the early 2020s). The library was built by means of the immunoSEQ multiplex PCR assay. As stored in TCRdb, this immuneACCESS dataset retains in-frame rearrangements with V and J assigned. A fraction of the clones does not appear; measured against another copy, unresolved V genes explain less than half of the discrepancy, and the remainder lacks a known reason. The sample table contains tens of thousands of clones; only one count was recorded for more than 65% of them. The ten largest make up around 25% of the sample. The sample taken for sequencing was peripheral blood. The receptors originated from a man in his 60s with acute or convalescent COVID-19.

V usage is TRBV7-2 and J usage is TRBJ2-1; 7 nucleotides align to TRBD2. The CDR3 totals 16 residues. V trimming: 4 bases; J trimming: 9 bases; junction bases outside the gene matches: 15. From germline, CDR1 is SGHTA and CDR2 FQGNSA. CDR3 sequence: CASSSGLPGGGGEQFF. The CDR3 DNA follows: TGTGCCAGCAGCTCGGGACTCCCTGGGGGGGGTGGTGAGCAGTTCTTC.

Note on this clone: Within the sample, other DNA sequences also encode this same CDR3. J is TRBJ2-1 and V is TRBV7-9, with D possibly TRBD2 on 6 matching bases. The V end was cut by 2 bases, the J end by 6 bases, with 8 bases between. CDR1 and CDR2 (germline): SEHNR, FQNEAQ (reference sequence). The CDR3 runs 13 residues. The CDR3 DNA reads TGTGCCAGCAGCTTATCCGGGGGCAATGAGCAGTTCTTC. It translates to CASSLSGGNEQFF.

V is TRBV28 and J is TRBJ1-5; 7 bases are a match to TRBD1. J was trimmed by 3 bases and V by 6 bases; bases with no gene match: 5. The CDR3 is 14 amino acids. Germline V CDR1 and CDR2: MDHEN, SYDVKM. This CDR3 reads CASRMGQFNQPQHF. The CDR3 DNA follows: TGTGCCAGCAGAATGGGACAGTTCAATCAGCCCCAGCATTTT.

This clone has more than one count but fewer than ten. The rearrangement links TRBV7-2 to TRBJ1-2, with 9 positions matching TRBD1. The germline V gene encodes CDR1 SGHTA and CDR2 FQGNSA. Germline trimming cut 5 bases from V and 5 bases from J; bases unmatched to any gene: 6. The CDR3 totals 14 residues. The CDR3 reads CASSLGGTGYGYTF. The CDR3 coding sequence is TGTGCCAGCAGCCTAGGGGGGACAGGGTATGGCTACACCTTC.

This sequence joins TRBV27 and TRBJ2-7, with D unclear. The CDR3 runs to 16 residues. Trimming took off 0 bases at V and 0 bases at J, with 12 bases between the two ends. Germline V gene lookup returns CDR1 MNHEY and CDR2 SMNVEV (reference sequence). The CDR3 loop reads CASSLSNENPSYEQYV. The CDR3 DNA reads TGTGCCAGCAGTTTATCGAATGAGAACCCCTCCTACGAGCAGTACGTC.

The chain links TRBV7-9 to TRBJ2-7; tentative D call: TRBD2 (6 bases). V was shortened by 5 bases and J by 2 bases, with 13 bases between the two germline ends. The germline V gene has CDR1 SEHNR and CDR2 FQNEAQ (reference sequence). The CDR3 contains 14 residues. The CDR3 DNA is TGTGCCAGCAGCGCAGGTTGGACTACCTACGAGCAGTACTTC. Translation gives CASSAGWTTYEQYF.

This chain joins TRBV28 and TRBJ1-1; 8 bases match TRBD1. The V segment lost 6 bases and the J segment 1 base; nucleotides outside the gene matches: 7. The CDR3 is 15 residues long. Germline-derived CDR1 and CDR2 are MDHEN and SYDVKM. CDR3: CASSHRGMGNTEAFF. In nucleotides, the CDR3 is TGTGCCAGCAGCCACAGGGGGATGGGGAACACTGAAGCTTTCTTT.

This clone has just a few counts. This rearrangement joins TRBV6-5 to TRBJ1-5, with 7 bases fitting TRBD1. CDR3 length: 14 residues. CDR1 and CDR2 from the germline V gene are MNHEY and SVGAGI. J was trimmed by 3 bases and V by 6 bases; bases with no gene match: 5. CDR3 sequence reads: CASRLQGTNQPQHF. CDR3 DNA: TGTGCCAGCAGATTACAGGGGACCAATCAGCCCCAGCATTTT.

The chain uses TRBV18 and TRBJ2-7; the D gene is possibly TRBD1 (6 bases). This CDR3 comprises 14 residues. The ends were cut back, 3 bases at V and 4 bases at J, with 13 bases in the middle. Germline lookup yields CDR1 KGHSH and CDR2 LQKENI. This CDR3 is CASSPRDNSYEQYF. CDR3 nucleotides: TGTGCCAGCTCACCTCGGGACAACAGTTACGAGCAGTACTTC.

The V gene is TRBV30, the J gene TRBJ1-1; D unclear. CDR1 and CDR2 from the germline V gene are GTSNPN and SVGIG (reference sequence). Trimming cost V 4 bases and J 1 base, with 13 bases left between them. The CDR3 consists of 14 residues. CDR3 bases: TGTGCCTGGACGTACGGGAGCGGGAACACTGAAGCTTTCTTT. Protein sequence: CAWTYGSGNTEAFF.

V and J are TRBV2 and TRBJ2-5; D perhaps matches TRBD2 (6 bases). The CDR3 loop spans 15 amino acids. Trimming cost V 6 bases and J 1 base, with 15 bases left between them. The germline V gene encodes CDR1 SNHLY and CDR2 FYNNEI. CDR3 DNA sequence: TGTGCCAGCAGGCCGGGGGTCCTATCCCAAGAGACCCAGTACTTC. Translation gives CASRPGVLSQETQYF.

The J gene is TRBJ2-2, the V gene TRBV4-1; TRBD2 matches at 8 bases. The CDR3 loop spans 15 amino acids. Germline loops: CDR1 MGHRA, CDR2 YSYEKL. The trim removed 4 bases at V and 5 bases at J, leaving 6 bases unmatched. CDR3 in amino acids: CASSPGGARTGELFF. The CDR3 DNA is TGCGCCAGCAGCCCCGGGGGGGCTCGGACCGGGGAGCTGTTTTTT.

V usage is TRBV7-2 and J usage is TRBJ1-6; perhaps TRBD1 as D (6 bases). CDR3 length: 14 amino acids. V lost 2 bases and J 9 bases, leaving 11 bases between the germline ends. The V gene's germline CDR1 is SGHTA and CDR2 FQGNSA. The DNA of the CDR3 is TGTGCCAGCAGCTTAACAGGGAGGGGTTCACCCCTCCACTTT. This codes for CASSLTGRGSPLHF. Using reference TRBV7-2 and TRBJ1-6 for the parts outside the CDR3, the full variable domain is GAGVSQSPSNKVTEKGKDVELRCDPISGHTALYWYRQSLGQGLEFLIYFQGNSAPDKSGLPSDRFSAERTGGSVSTLTIQRTQQEDSAVYLCASSLTGRGSPLHFGNGTRLTVT.

The J gene is TRBJ2-5, the V gene TRBV19, with TRBD2 matching 8 bases. The V and J ends lost 6 bases and 2 bases, in that order; junction bases with no gene match: 8. CDR1 and CDR2 (germline): LNHDA, SQIVND (reference sequence). The CDR3 is made up of 15 amino acids. The CDR3 DNA reads as TGTGCCAGTAGCACACTAGCGGAAGAGCAAGAGACCCAGTACTTC. Encoded protein: CASSTLAEEQETQYF.

This clone was recorded a few times. The V call is TRBV30, the J call TRBJ1-2; D perhaps matches TRBD1 (6 bases). CDR3 size: 13 residues. V lost 0 bases and J 7 bases, leaving 12 bases between the germline ends. From germline, CDR1 is GTSNPN and CDR2 SVGIG (reference sequence). CDR3 DNA sequence: TGTGCCTGGAGTGTACGAGGGGGAAGTGGCTACACCTTC. Translated: CAWSVRGGSGYTF.

The V gene is TRBV5-1, the J gene TRBJ2-2, with D maybe TRBD2 (5 bases). The CDR3 is 15 residues long. Deletions cut 1 base from V and 5 bases from J, with 12 bases between. Germline assignment: CDR1 SGHRS and CDR2 YFSETQ. CDR3 sequence (DNA): TGCGCCAGCAGCTTGAGTTCCGGGAATACCGGGGAGCTGTTTTTT. Its translation: CASSLSSGNTGELFF.

This sequence joins TRBV7-2 and TRBJ1-3; 7 bases are shared with TRBD1. V gave up 5 bases and J gave up 5 bases; unmatched junction bases: 12. CDR1 is SGHTA and CDR2 is FQGNSA in the germline V gene. The CDR3 loop spans 16 amino acids. The CDR3 DNA sequence: TGTGCCAGCAGCGCCTACGGGACAGCTTCTCGAAACACCATATATTTT. Translated: CASSAYGTASRNTIYF.

The V gene is TRBV25-1, the J gene TRBJ2-7, with a tentative D call TRBD1 (5 bases). In germline, CDR1 is MGHDK, CDR2 SYGVNS. The CDR3 has 13 amino acids. V lost 10 bases and J 0 bases, leaving 13 bases between the germline ends. CDR3 nucleotides: TGTGCCACCACGAAAGGGGTCTCCTACGAGCAGTACTTC. It yields the protein CATTKGVSYEQYF.

The rearrangement joins TRBV6-5 to TRBJ2-5, with TRBD2 matching over 7 bases. Germline assignment: CDR1 MNHEY and CDR2 SVGAGI. Trimming took 9 bases from V and 4 from J; bases not matched to a gene: 11. This CDR3 comprises 14 residues. The CDR3 here is CASSVSGGRETQYF. The CDR3 region has the DNA TGTGCCAGTTCTGTTTCGGGGGGACGAGAGACCCAGTACTTC.

A remark on this clone: Other nucleotide sequences from this sample produce the same CDR3. The CDR3 sequence: CASRPTGADTQYF. DNA of the CDR3: TGTGCCAGCAGGCCGACAGGCGCAGATACGCAGTATTTT. This sequence joins TRBV12-3 or TRBV12-4 and TRBJ2-3; D is possibly TRBD1 (6 bases). V was cut by 6 bases and J by 4 bases, with 11 bases left in between. The CDR3 is made up of 13 amino acids.

The CDR3 sequence is CASKTDRGNYGYTF. The CDR3 coding sequence is TGCGCCAGCAAAACGGACAGGGGGAACTATGGCTACACCTTC. This chain connects TRBV5-1 to TRBJ1-2; 10 positions match TRBD1. Germline CDR1 is SGHRS and CDR2 is YFSETQ. CDR3 length: 14 amino acids. V was clipped by 6 bases and J by 2 bases; unmatched bases: 4.